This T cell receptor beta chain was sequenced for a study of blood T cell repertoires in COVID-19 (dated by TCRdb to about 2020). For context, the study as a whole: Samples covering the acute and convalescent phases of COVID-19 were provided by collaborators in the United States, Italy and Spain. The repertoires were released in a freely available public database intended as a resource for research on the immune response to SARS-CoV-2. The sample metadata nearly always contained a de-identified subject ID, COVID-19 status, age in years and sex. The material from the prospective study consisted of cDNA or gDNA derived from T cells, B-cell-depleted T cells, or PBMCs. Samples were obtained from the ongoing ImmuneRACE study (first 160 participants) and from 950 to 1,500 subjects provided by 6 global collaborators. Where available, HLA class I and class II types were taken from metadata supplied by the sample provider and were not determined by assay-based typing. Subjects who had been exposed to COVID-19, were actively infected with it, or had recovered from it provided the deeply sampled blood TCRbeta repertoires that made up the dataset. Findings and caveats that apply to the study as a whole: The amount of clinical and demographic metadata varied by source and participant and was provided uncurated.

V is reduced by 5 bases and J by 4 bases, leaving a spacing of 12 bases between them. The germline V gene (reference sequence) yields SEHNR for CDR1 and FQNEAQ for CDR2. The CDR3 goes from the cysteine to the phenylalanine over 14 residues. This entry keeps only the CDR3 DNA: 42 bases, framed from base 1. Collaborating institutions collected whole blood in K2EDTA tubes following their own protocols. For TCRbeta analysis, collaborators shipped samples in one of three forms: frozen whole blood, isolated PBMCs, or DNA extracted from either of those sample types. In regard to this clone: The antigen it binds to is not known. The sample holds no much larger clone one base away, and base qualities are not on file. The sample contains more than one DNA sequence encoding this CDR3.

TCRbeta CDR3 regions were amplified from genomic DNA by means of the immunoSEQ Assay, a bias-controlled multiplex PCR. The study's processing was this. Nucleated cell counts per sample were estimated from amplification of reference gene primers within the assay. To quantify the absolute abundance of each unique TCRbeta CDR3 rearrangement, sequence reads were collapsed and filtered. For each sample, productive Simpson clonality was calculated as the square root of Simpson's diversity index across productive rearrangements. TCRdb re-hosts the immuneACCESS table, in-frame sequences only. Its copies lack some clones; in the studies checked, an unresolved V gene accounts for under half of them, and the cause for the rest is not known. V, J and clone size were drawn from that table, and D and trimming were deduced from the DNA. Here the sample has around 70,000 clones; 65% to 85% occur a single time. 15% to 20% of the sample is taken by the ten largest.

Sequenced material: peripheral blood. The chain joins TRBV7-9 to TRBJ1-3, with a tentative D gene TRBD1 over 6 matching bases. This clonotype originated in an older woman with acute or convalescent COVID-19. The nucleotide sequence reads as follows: TGTGCCAGCAGCCGAGGGGGTTCCGGAAACACCATATATTTT. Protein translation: CASSRGGSGNTIYF.